The next 26 T cell receptor beta chains were all read from a single sample in a study of blood T cell repertoires in COVID-19. Sequencing was performed with immunoSEQ multiplex PCR; in TCRdb, only in-frame clones are kept and a portion is missing. This table has around 260,000 clones, 75% to 90% appearing once. Material for sequencing was peripheral blood. The receptors come from a woman aged 40 to 55 who had recovered from COVID-19.

The genes are TRBV6-5 and TRBJ2-7; 8 nucleotides line up with TRBD2. There are 13 residues in the CDR3. With 6 bases clipped from V and 7 bases from J, the junction kept 8 bases outside the gene matches. Germline assignment: CDR1 MNHEY and CDR2 SVGAGI. The CDR3 sequence: CASSGGGSPEQYF. In DNA form, the CDR3 reads TGTGCCAGCAGCGGGGGGGGTAGCCCGGAGCAGTACTTC.

V and J are TRBV6-5 and TRBJ2-2; D is unclear. V was pared by 0 bases and J by 5 bases, with 7 bases between. Germline V gene lookup returns CDR1 MNHEY and CDR2 SVGAGI. This CDR3 spans 14 amino acids. CDR3 amino acids: CASSYSRWTGELFF. The DNA for the CDR3 is TGTGCCAGCAGTTACTCTCGGTGGACCGGGGAGCTGTTTTTT.

V and J are TRBV27 and TRBJ2-4; 14 bases are a match to TRBD2. In germline, CDR1 is MNHEY, CDR2 SMNVEV (reference sequence). The CDR3 consists of 18 residues. With 6 bases clipped from V and 1 base from J, the junction kept 8 bases outside the gene matches. The CDR3 DNA reads TGTGCCAGCAGCCCGGGACTAGCGGGAGCTTGGGCCAAAAACATTCAGTACTTC. Encoded protein: CASSPGLAGAWAKNIQYF.

The chain carries TRBV24-1 and TRBJ2-3, with D maybe TRBD1 (5 bases). The CDR3 has 13 amino acids. Germline assignment: CDR1 KGHDR and CDR2 SFDVKD. V gave up 2 bases and J gave up 5 bases, with 7 bases separating them. The CDR3 protein is CATSDSQGDTQYF. Here the CDR3 DNA reads TGTGCCACCAGTGATTCCCAGGGAGATACGCAGTATTTT.

This clone was detected only once. This chain connects TRBV3-1 (or the pseudogene TRBV3-2) to TRBJ1-4; D perhaps matches TRBD1 (5 bases). Germline values: CDR1 LGHDT, CDR2 YNNKEL (reference sequence). The CDR3 is 13 amino acids. Trimming took 7 bases from V and 4 from J, leaving 10 bases between them. CDR3 loop: CASTGLGNEKLFF. The DNA of the CDR3 is TGTGCCAGCACAGGGTTAGGTAATGAAAAACTGTTTTTT.

The rearrangement uses TRBV6-1 and TRBJ2-7; perhaps TRBD1 as D (6 bases). The CDR3 totals 15 residues. Trimming cost V 3 bases and J 2 bases, with 14 bases left between them. CDR1 is MNHNS, CDR2 SASEGT, per germline. The CDR3 here is CASSDPGQPTYEQYF. The DNA for the CDR3 is TGTGCCAGCAGTGATCCCGGACAGCCTACCTACGAGCAGTACTTC.

This clone has just a few counts. The CDR3 loop is CASSPKSGLVLEQYF. The CDR3 coding sequence is TGTGCCAGCTCACCAAAGTCAGGACTCGTCTTGGAGCAGTACTTC. The chain uses TRBV18 and TRBJ2-7; the D gene is possibly TRBD2 (5 bases). The CDR3 is made up of 15 amino acids. V was shortened by 2 bases and J by 7 bases, with 18 bases between the two germline ends. Germline CDR1 reads KGHSH; CDR2 reads LQKENI. Using reference TRBV18 and TRBJ2-7 for the parts outside the CDR3, the full variable domain is NAGVMQNPRHLVRRRGQEARLRCSPMKGHSHVYWYRQLPEEGLKFMVYLQKENIIDESGMPKERFSAEFPKEGPSILRIQQVVRGDSAAYFCASSPKSGLVLEQYFGPGTRLTVT.

This chain connects TRBV6-5 to TRBJ2-1; 9 bases line up with TRBD2. Looked up from germline, CDR1 is MNHEY and CDR2 is SVGAGI. Losses at the gene ends were 5 bases for V and 5 bases for J; bases not matched to a gene: 1. The CDR3 loop spans 13 amino acids. The CDR3 coding sequence is TGTGCCAGCAGTCGACTAGCGGACAATGAGCAGTTCTTC. Its translation is CASSRLADNEQFF.

This chain links TRBV9 with TRBJ2-1; 8 bases line up with TRBD2. Germline V gene lookup returns CDR1 SGDLS and CDR2 YYNGEE. The CDR3 extends over 16 amino acids. With 0 bases clipped from V and 0 bases from J, the junction kept 2 bases outside the gene matches. CDR3 sequence reads: CASSVDSGDSYNEQFF. In nucleotides, the CDR3 is TGTGCCAGCAGCGTAGATAGCGGGGACTCCTACAATGAGCAGTTCTTC. Complete variable domain (other parts from reference TRBV9 and TRBJ2-1): DSGVTQTPKHLITATGQRVTLRCSPRSGDLSVYWYQQSLDQGLQFLIQYYNGEERAKGNILERFSAQQFPDLHSELNLSSLELGDSALYFCASSVDSGDSYNEQFFGPGTRLTVL.

The V gene is TRBV28, the J gene TRBJ2-7, with D tentatively TRBD2 (6 bases). The V gene's germline CDR1 is MDHEN and CDR2 SYDVKM. The CDR3 is made up of 12 amino acids. Trimming left V 7 bases short and J 4 bases short, with 11 bases between. The DNA of the CDR3 is TGTGCCAGCACGAACGGAGGGTACGAGCAGTACTTC. It yields the protein CASTNGGYEQYF.

V gene TRBV7-9 combines with J gene TRBJ2-5, with 9 positions matching TRBD1. V gave up 5 bases and J gave up 5 bases; unmatched junction bases: 9. This CDR3 region has 15 residues. The germline V gene has CDR1 SEHNR and CDR2 FQNEAQ (reference sequence). CDR3 in amino acids: CASSPTQGARETQYF. The CDR3, as DNA: TGTGCCAGCAGCCCAACACAGGGGGCGCGGGAGACCCAGTACTTC.

This clone was detected only a few times. The rearrangement joins TRBV7-7 to TRBJ1-5; D is undetermined. This CDR3 has 15 residues. Germline CDR1 reads SSHAT; CDR2 reads FNYEAQ (reference sequence). The V end lost 5 bases, the J end lost 0 bases, and 11 bases lay between the germline ends. The CDR3 region is CASSQPRGSNQPQHF. Here the CDR3 DNA reads TGTGCCAGCAGCCAACCCCGGGGTAGCAATCAGCCCCAGCATTTT.

The chain recombines TRBV7-6 with TRBJ2-7, with D perhaps TRBD2 (6 bases). The V end lost 3 bases, the J end lost 3 bases, and 12 bases lay between the germline ends. This CDR3 is 14 amino acids long. In germline, CDR1 is SGHVS, CDR2 FNYEAQ. The CDR3 sequence: CASSLRDSNYEQYF. DNA for the CDR3: TGTGCCAGCAGCTTGAGGGACTCGAACTACGAGCAGTACTTC.

This chain connects TRBV18 to TRBJ2-7; D is perhaps TRBD2 (6 bases). Germline V gives CDR1 KGHSH, CDR2 LQKENI. The V end was cut by 6 bases, the J end by 1 base, with 13 bases between. This CDR3 contains 14 residues. The CDR3: CASSPNGGSYEQYF. The CDR3 DNA sequence: TGTGCCAGCTCCCCAAACGGAGGGTCCTACGAGCAGTACTTC.

The chain couples TRBV7-9 to TRBJ2-3, with TRBD1 matching 10 bases. The V segment lost 3 bases and the J segment 1 base; nucleotides outside the gene matches: 1. This CDR3 region has 15 residues. The germline gives CDR1 SEHNR, CDR2 FQNEAQ (reference sequence). The CDR3 nucleotides are TGTGCCAGCAGCTTTGGGACAGGGGGCACAGATACGCAGTATTTT. Amino acid sequence: CASSFGTGGTDTQYF. Full variable domain (remainder filled in from reference TRBV7-9 and TRBJ2-3): DTGVSQNPRHKITKRGQNVTFRCDPISEHNRLYWYRQTLGQGPEFLTYFQNEAQLEKSRLLSDRFSAERPKGSFSTLEIQRTEQGDSAMYLCASSFGTGGTDTQYFGPGTRLTVL.

This rearrangement joins TRBV11-2 to TRBJ2-7; the match to TRBD1 covers 7 bases. The CDR3 spans 14 residues. CDR1 and CDR2 (germline): SGHAT, FQNNGV. The ends lost 7 bases at V and 6 bases at J; junction bases unmatched: 12. CDR3 DNA: TGTGCCAGCACCACACGGACAGGACGTGGCGAGCAGTACTTC. This gives the protein CASTTRTGRGEQYF.

The chain recombines TRBV6-5 with TRBJ1-2; TRBD1 might be the D (5 bases). CDR3 length: 13 residues. V was trimmed by 5 bases and J by 7 bases, leaving 14 bases between them. CDR1 is MNHEY, CDR2 SVGAGI, per germline. For the CDR3, the DNA is TGTGCCAGCAGTATGGAGGGGCGAAGTGGCTACACCTTC. It translates to CASSMEGRSGYTF.

The rearrangement uses TRBV3-1 (or the pseudogene TRBV3-2) and TRBJ2-5, with 7 bases that match TRBD2. The CDR3 has 18 residues. Trimming cost V 0 bases and J 1 base; bases outside gene matches: 11. From germline, CDR1 is LGHDT and CDR2 YNNKEL (reference sequence). CDR3 DNA: TGTGCCAGCAGCCAAGAAGGGTGGGCTAGCGGAGCCCAAGAGACCCAGTACTTC. Amino acids: CASSQEGWASGAQETQYF.

The chain combines TRBV27 with TRBJ2-7; 12 nucleotides align to TRBD2. The CDR3 covers 17 residues. Unmatched junction bases numbered 7, after V lost 2 bases and J lost 2 bases. Per the germline V gene, CDR1 is MNHEY and CDR2 is SMNVEV (reference sequence). CDR3 DNA sequence: TGTGCCAGCAGTTTAAGGGAACCTAGCGGGGGGGCCTACGAGCAGTACTTC. Protein sequence: CASSLREPSGGAYEQYF.

The genes are TRBV30 and TRBJ2-5, with 13 bases fitting TRBD2. This CDR3 region has 13 residues. The V segment lost 8 bases and the J segment 5 bases; nucleotides outside the gene matches: 5. Germline V lookup: CDR1 GTSNPN, CDR2 SVGIG (reference sequence). Here the CDR3 DNA reads TGTGCCCGGGGACTAGCGGGACGTGAGACCCAGTACTTC. This encodes CARGLAGRETQYF.

This clone has only one observation. V gene TRBV7-9 combines with J gene TRBJ2-4, with D possibly being TRBD2 (6 bases). CDR3 length: 14 amino acids. Trimming pared 5 bases from V and 6 bases from J, leaving 14 bases between. Germline V gene data show CDR1 as SEHNR and CDR2 as FQNEAQ (reference sequence). The CDR3: CASSPAGEVNIQYF. CDR3 nucleotides: TGTGCCAGCAGCCCGGCCGGGGAGGTAAACATTCAGTACTTC.

The chain carries TRBV3-1 (or the pseudogene TRBV3-2) and TRBJ2-7; 7 positions match TRBD2. CDR1 LGHDT and CDR2 YNNKEL come from the germline V gene (reference sequence). Germline trimming cut 4 bases from V and 7 bases from J; bases unmatched to any gene: 13. CDR3 size: 15 residues. Written as DNA, the CDR3 is TGTGCCAGCAGCCGAGGAGGGGAGGGCCTTGGAGAGCAGTACTTC. Protein product: CASSRGGEGLGEQYF.

This chain links TRBV28 with TRBJ1-4, with 9 bases lining up with TRBD1. Trimming cost V 9 bases and J 6 bases; bases outside gene matches: 11. Germline assignment: CDR1 MDHEN and CDR2 SYDVKM. There are 15 residues in the CDR3. In DNA, the CDR3 is TGTGCCAGTAAAAATTTACAGGGGGCATATGAAAAACTGTTTTTT. Translated, it gives CASKNLQGAYEKLFF.

The chain joins TRBV4-1 to TRBJ1-5; the match to TRBD1 covers 8 bases. Unmatched junction bases numbered 8, after V lost 1 base and J lost 9 bases. Germline values: CDR1 MGHRA, CDR2 YSYEKL. The CDR3 runs to 15 residues. CDR3 nucleotides: TGCGCCAGCAGCCAAGTAGGACAGGGCGAGGGGCCCCAGCATTTT. As protein: CASSQVGQGEGPQHF.

This chain links TRBV19 with TRBJ1-4; possibly TRBD1 for D (5 bases). V lost 4 bases and J 13 bases, leaving 22 bases between the germline ends. CDR1 LNHDA and CDR2 SQIVND come from the germline V gene (reference sequence). The CDR3 covers 15 residues. The CDR3 DNA reads TGTGCCAGTAGTACGACAGTTATTTTAATGAAAGGACTGTTTTTT. Translation gives CASSTTVILMKGLFF. The full variable domain, in which reference TRBV19 and TRBJ1-4 provide the parts outside the CDR3, is DGGITQSPKYLFRKEGQNVTLSCEQNLNHDAMYWYRQDPGQGLRLIYYSQIVNDFQKGDIAEGYSVSREKKESFPLTVTSAQKNPTAFYLCASSTTVILMKGLFFGSGTQLSVL.

The chain has TRBV28 and TRBJ2-1; possibly TRBD1 for D (5 bases). Trimming shortened V by 6 bases and J by 1 base, and 10 bases separated the two germline ends. The CDR3 is 14 amino acids. Germline loops: CDR1 MDHEN, CDR2 SYDVKM. CDR3 sequence reads: CASRVGQSYNEQFF. The CDR3 coding sequence is TGTGCCAGCAGGGTCGGACAATCCTACAATGAGCAGTTCTTC.